These 27 T cell receptor beta chains were all obtained from the same sample, sequenced in a study of control samples from healthy donors and cancer patients. Assay: immunoSEQ multiplex PCR; the TCRdb copy retains only in-frame clones and omits some. The repertoire holds fewer than 95,000 clones, with 90% to 95% as singletons. Specimen: blood. These receptors were obtained from a man younger than 40 in good health.

In regard to this clone: One end of the junction does not line up with germline, which may come from a read error. Other DNA sequences of this sample code for an identical CDR3. The chain employs TRBV27 and TRBJ2-6; 9 nucleotides match TRBD2. The CDR3 runs to 15 residues. Germline assignment: CDR1 MNHEY and CDR2 SMNVEV (reference sequence). The CDR3 DNA follows: TGCGCCAGCGGGGGGACTTCGACGGGGGCCAACGTCCTGACTTTC. This translates into CASGGTSTGANVLTF.

The CDR3, as DNA: TGTGCCAGCAGCGTAGGGGGCCCCAGTGACACTGAAGCTTTCTTT. Its translation is CASSVGGPSDTEAFF. The V call is TRBV9, the J call TRBJ1-1; weak D call: TRBD1 (5 bases). CDR3 length: 15 amino acids. Trimming stripped 0 bases from V and 3 bases from J, with 12 bases between. Germline V CDR1 and CDR2: SGDLS, YYNGEE.

The CDR3 reads CASSPGTGPYEQYF. DNA of the CDR3: TGTGCCAGCTCACCCGGGACAGGGCCCTACGAGCAGTACTTC. This chain connects TRBV18 to TRBJ2-7; 9 bases are shared with TRBD1. V dropped 3 bases and J dropped 2; count of bases not matched to a gene: 2. The CDR3 covers 14 residues. CDR1 is KGHSH, CDR2 LQKENI, per germline.

The chain combines TRBV11-2 with TRBJ2-3, with a possible D match to TRBD2 (5 bases). V was clipped by 5 bases and J by 5 bases, with 17 bases between them. Germline assignment: CDR1 SGHAT and CDR2 FQNNGV. The CDR3 length is 15 residues. The CDR3 DNA reads TGTGCCAGCAGCACTAGTCCCCTCTCGGGAGATACGCAGTATTTT. Translating gives CASSTSPLSGDTQYF. Looking up the rest from reference TRBV11-2 and TRBJ2-3 gives the full variable domain: EAGVAQSPRYKIIEKRQSVAFWCNPISGHATLYWYQQILGQGPKLLIQFQNNGVVDDSQLPKDRFSAERLKGVDSTLKIQPAKLEDSAVYLCASSTSPLSGDTQYFGPGTRLTVL.

V and J are TRBV11-3 and TRBJ2-7; no clear D gene. The V end lost 5 bases, the J end lost 6 bases, and 14 bases lay between the germline ends. Germline V CDR1 and CDR2: SGHNT, YENEEA. This CDR3 is built from 13 residues. CDR3 coding DNA: TGTGCCAGCAGCCCCGCTAGTTCGATCGAGCAGTACTTC. It yields the protein CASSPASSIEQYF.

The V and J genes are TRBV28 and TRBJ1-6; maybe TRBD1 (6 bases). Trimming removed 10 bases from V and 7 bases from J, with 17 bases in between. The CDR3 has 14 residues. From germline, CDR1 is MDHEN and CDR2 SYDVKM. The CDR3 DNA sequence: TGTGCCACCCTCCGGGGGGGGCAGAATTCACCCCTCCACTTT. It specifies CATLRGGQNSPLHF.

The chain has TRBV7-9 and TRBJ2-7; the match to TRBD1 covers 7 bases. CDR1 is SEHNR and CDR2 is FQNEAQ in the germline V gene (reference sequence). The J segment lost 6 bases and the V segment lost 4 bases, leaving 12 bases of the junction unmatched. The CDR3 runs to 15 residues. CDR3 nucleotide sequence: TGTGCCAGCAGCTCGTGGACAGGTTCTACCCCCGAGCAGTACTTC. This sequence encodes CASSSWTGSTPEQYF.

This clone has just a few counts. The genes are TRBV7-2 and TRBJ2-1; 9 positions agree with TRBD2. CDR1 SGHTA and CDR2 FQGNSA come from the germline V gene. The CDR3 is 15 residues long. J was trimmed by 3 bases and V by 4 bases; bases with no gene match: 4. The CDR3 region is CASSSRGGVYNEQFF. CDR3 bases: TGTGCCAGCAGCTCGCGGGGGGGTGTCTACAATGAGCAGTTCTTC.

The chain joins TRBV5-4 to TRBJ2-7; 8 bases match TRBD2. The CDR3 is 16 amino acids. Germline CDR1 is SGHNT and CDR2 is YYREEE (reference sequence). Trimming removed 4 bases from V and 3 bases from J; junction bases left unmatched: 12. The CDR3 DNA sequence: TGTGCCAGCAGCCCGTCCGGGGGGGGGCTAAGCTACGAGCAGTACTTC. Translating it yields CASSPSGGGLSYEQYF.

A single count supports this clone. This chain uses TRBV2 with TRBJ2-2; 12 bases match TRBD2. The CDR3 has 16 residues. The V segment lost 7 bases and the J segment 5 bases; nucleotides outside the gene matches: 8. Germline values: CDR1 SNHLY, CDR2 FYNNEI. The CDR3 DNA sequence: TGTGCCAGCACCCTAAGGACTAGCGGGAAAACCGGGGAGCTGTTTTTT. Translated: CASTLRTSGKTGELFF.

The chain uses TRBV19 and TRBJ2-5; perhaps D is TRBD1 or TRBD2 (5 bases each). With 1 base removed from V and 7 bases from J, the gap between germline ends came to 16 bases. This CDR3 contains 15 residues. Looked up from germline, CDR1 is LNHDA and CDR2 is SQIVND (reference sequence). CDR3 in amino acids: CASSIVTGTPRTQYF. The CDR3 DNA sequence: TGTGCCAGTAGTATAGTTACCGGGACGCCGAGGACCCAGTACTTC.

The chain carries TRBV5-8 and TRBJ1-6; D not certain. V lost 0 bases and J lost 8, with 12 bases in between. In germline, CDR1 is SGHTS, CDR2 YDEGEE. This CDR3 is built from 15 residues. CDR3: CASSLVRILDSPLHF. CDR3 DNA sequence: TGTGCCAGCAGCTTGGTCCGGATTTTAGATTCACCCCTCCACTTT.

This clone is a singleton in its sample. The V call is TRBV28, the J call TRBJ2-3, with D tentatively TRBD2 (6 bases). The V gene lost 5 bases and the J gene lost 5 bases, with 23 bases spanning the gap. Germline V CDR1 and CDR2: MDHEN, SYDVKM. The length of the CDR3 is 17 residues. This CDR3 is CASSGGISEGVVDTQYF. The CDR3 DNA reads TGTGCCAGCAGTGGCGGGATTAGTGAAGGAGTAGTAGATACGCAGTATTTT.

V and J are TRBV5-4 and TRBJ1-6; no reliable D call. The V end lost 0 bases, the J end lost 6 bases, and 4 bases lay between the germline ends. Per germline, CDR1 SGHNT and CDR2 YYREEE (reference sequence). The CDR3 spans 13 residues. In nucleotides, the CDR3 is TGTGCCAGCAGCTTGGACAGTAATTCACCCCTCCACTTT. Protein sequence: CASSLDSNSPLHF.

The V gene is TRBV10-2, the J gene TRBJ1-1; TRBD1 might be the D (6 bases). Germline V gene data show CDR1 as WSHSY and CDR2 as SAAADI. The ends were cut back, 8 bases at V and 0 bases at J, with 13 bases in the middle. The CDR3 consists of 14 residues. The CDR3 protein is CASVHGGLNTEAFF. CDR3 DNA sequence: TGCGCCAGCGTCCACGGGGGCTTGAACACTGAAGCTTTCTTT.

The V gene is TRBV7-9, the J gene TRBJ2-5; 7 nucleotides match TRBD2. V lost 4 bases, J lost 3 bases, and 14 bases stayed unmatched. The CDR3 runs to 17 residues. Germline V gene sequence: CDR1 SEHNR, CDR2 FQNEAQ (reference sequence). CDR3 DNA sequence: TGTGCCAGCAGCTACCCAGGACTAGGGCTTCGAGAAGAGACCCAGTACTTC. Its translation is CASSYPGLGLREETQYF.

The chain recombines TRBV12-3 or TRBV12-4 with TRBJ2-5; maybe TRBD2 (7 bases). The CDR3 spans 13 residues. Trimming took 2 bases from V and 4 from J, leaving 8 bases between them. The CDR3, as DNA: TGTGCCAGCAGTTTAAGGGGGGGAGAGACCCAGTACTTC. Protein: CASSLRGGETQYF.

The chain has TRBV27 and TRBJ1-5; D is undetermined. Trimming pared 2 bases from V and 5 bases from J, leaving 7 bases between. The CDR3 totals 13 residues. From germline, CDR1 is MNHEY and CDR2 SMNVEV (reference sequence). The CDR3 here is CASSLLGDQPQHF. As DNA, the CDR3 is TGTGCCAGCAGTTTACTAGGCGATCAGCCCCAGCATTTT.

In this sample, this clone turned up once. The rearrangement links TRBV2 to TRBJ1-6; a weak D match, TRBD1 (6 bases). The germline CDR1 and CDR2 sequences are SNHLY and FYNNEI. V lost 7 bases and J 4 bases, leaving 17 bases between the germline ends. This CDR3 region has 16 residues. CDR3 sequence: CASTLGQTSYNSPLHF. Written as DNA, the CDR3 is TGTGCCAGCACCCTCGGACAGACCTCTTATAATTCACCCCTCCACTTT.

CDR3 loop: CARREGGMNTEAFF. The CDR3, as DNA: TGTGCCAGACGAGAGGGAGGCATGAACACTGAAGCTTTCTTT. The chain carries TRBV7-3 and TRBJ1-1, with D hard to call. Germline CDR1 is SGHTA and CDR2 is FQGTGA. This CDR3 comprises 14 residues. Trimming removed 9 bases at V and 0 bases at J, with 14 bases between.

The CDR3 here is CASSLARMNTEAFF. As DNA, the CDR3 is TGTGCCAGCAGCTTGGCACGCATGAACACTGAAGCTTTCTTT. The chain carries TRBV7-9 and TRBJ1-1, with no clear D. Germline V lookup: CDR1 SEHNR, CDR2 FQNEAQ (reference sequence). V lost 3 bases to trimming and J lost 0 bases, with 8 bases between them. CDR3 length: 14 amino acids.

This chain uses TRBV29-1 with TRBJ1-1; TRBD1 is a possible D gene (5 bases). This CDR3 is 13 amino acids long. The germline V and J ends were trimmed by 3 bases and 5 bases, with 13 bases remaining between them. CDR1 is SQVTM, CDR2 ANQGSEA, per germline. Here the CDR3 DNA reads TGCAGCGTTGACGTGATGGCAGGGACTGAAGCTTTCTTT. Translated: CSVDVMAGTEAFF.

Only one count was recorded for this clone. The chain is built from TRBV27 and TRBJ2-1; the match to TRBD2 covers 11 bases. Unmatched junction bases numbered 10, after V lost 2 bases and J lost 7 bases. The germline V gene has CDR1 MNHEY and CDR2 SMNVEV (reference sequence). The CDR3 runs 17 residues. CDR3 amino acids: CASSLRSLAGGRNEQFF. The CDR3 bases are TGTGCCAGCAGTTTAAGGTCTTTAGCGGGAGGGAGGAATGAGCAGTTCTTC.

The CDR3 here is CASSLDGQPTGNTEAFF. The CDR3, as DNA: TGCGCCAGCAGCTTGGATGGACAGCCGACGGGGAACACTGAAGCTTTCTTT. The gene calls are TRBV5-1 and TRBJ1-1; D is perhaps TRBD1 (6 bases). The CDR3 runs to 17 residues. The V end lost 0 bases, the J end lost 1 base, and 16 bases lay between the germline ends. Looked up from germline, CDR1 is SGHRS and CDR2 is YFSETQ.

The CDR3 loop is CASSNRGTGRDSPLHF. The DNA of the CDR3 is TGTGCCAGTAGTAACCGAGGGACAGGGAGGGATTCACCCCTCCACTTT. The chain uses TRBV19 and TRBJ1-6; the match to TRBD1 covers 9 bases. CDR3 length: 16 amino acids. CDR1 LNHDA and CDR2 SQIVND come from the germline V gene (reference sequence). With V trimmed by 4 bases and J by 8 bases, 9 bases remained unmatched.

Here the CDR3 DNA reads TGTGCCAGTATGCCACAGGGCTGGGGTAATGAAAAACTGTTTTTT. Protein: CASMPQGWGNEKLFF. This chain uses TRBV19 with TRBJ1-4; weak D call: TRBD1 (6 bases). The length of the CDR3 is 15 residues. V was shortened by 7 bases and J by 4 bases, with 16 bases between the two germline ends. The germline CDR1 and CDR2 sequences are LNHDA and SQIVND (reference sequence).

The chain uses TRBV28 and TRBJ1-5; 7 bases match TRBD1. The junction had 15 bases not matched to a gene; V was cut back by 3 bases and J by 4 bases. There are 18 residues in the CDR3. CDR1 MDHEN and CDR2 SYDVKM come from the germline V gene. Written as DNA, the CDR3 is TGTGCCAGCAGTTTCAGGGGGAGGAGGGGGCGGTCAAATCAGCCCCAGCATTTT. Translated, it gives CASSFRGRRGRSNQPQHF. Full variable domain (missing parts from reference TRBV28 and TRBJ1-5): DVKVTQSSRYLVKRTGEKVFLECVQDMDHENMFWYRQDPGLGLRLIYFSYDVKMKEKGDIPEGYSVSREKKERFSLILESASTNQTSMYLCASSFRGRRGRSNQPQHFGDGTRLSIL.